This TCR beta chain was captured by sequencing in a study of graft-versus-host responses after intestinal transplantation (dated by TCRdb to about 2021). At the level of the whole study: The transplants that recipients received were multivisceral, liver-intestinal, or isolated intestinal. Donor T cell macrochimerism was defined as a peak of at least 4% donor T cells among recipient peripheral blood mononuclear cells. Samples from a few later patients were sequenced in-house on an Illumina MiSeq with MiXCR processing rather than by the commercial service. The cohort enrolled under 25 intestinal transplant recipients including one retransplant, and a few patients lacking pretransplant specimens were excluded. After intestinal transplantation, graft-versus-host and host-versus-graft alloreactive T cell clones in the graft, circulation and bone marrow were tracked using bulk TCR-beta CDR3 sequencing. Alloreactive clones were identified by sequencing pre-transplant mixed lymphocyte reaction products and comparing these products with unstimulated pre-transplant donor and recipient T cells. Anti-thymocyte globulin induction was given to all recipients, followed by maintenance tacrolimus and steroids for roughly 3 years. Overall study outcomes, separate from this receptor: The conclusions were limited by the relatively low number and heterogeneity of the intestinal transplant patients. GvH clones were detected in recipient bone marrow, and some of these GvH clones were observed earlier in ileal mucosa or blood, consistent with an intestinal mucosal origin. Early after transplant, peak levels of circulating GvH clones were found to be associated with declines in HvG clones. High GvH to HvG T cell clonal ratios were observed in the allografts of patients with donor T cell macrochimerism.

V and J are trimmed by 11 bases and 4 bases, and the gene matches miss 6 bases of the junction. Via the germline V gene (reference sequence), CDR1 is MNHNY and CDR2 SVGAGI. Counted from cysteine to phenylalanine, this CDR3 has 12 amino acids. Only the CDR3 region is kept as DNA, spanning 36 bases read in frame from base 1. Comments on this clone: Its antigen is not yet known. Base qualities were left out, and no much larger clone turns up one base away.

The time point label here, explained by the study, means: cells obtained before transplantation from donor or recipient. CD3+CD4+ and CD3+CD8+ populations were FACS-sorted from unstimulated pre-transplant donor and recipient cells taken from spleen or lymph nodes. The library relied on the immunoSEQ multiplex PCR assay. For most patients, genomic DNA was isolated with the Qiagen DNeasy Blood and Tissue Kit and shipped frozen to Adaptive Biotechnologies for TCR sequencing. For most patients, high-throughput TCR-beta CDR3 sequencing of genomic DNA was performed by Adaptive Biotechnologies. The source study handled its data this way. Adaptive's ImmunoSEQ software was the source of the TCR sequencing data for 15 to 20 patients, while a few other patients were processed with MiXCR and VDJtools. To correct CD4 versus CD8 sorting errors, any sequence found in both subsets at a frequency ratio below 5:1 was removed. CDR3 nucleotide sequences shared between donor and recipient were removed because the origin of such sequences could not be assigned. To be classed as alloreactive, a clone needed at least 2-fold expansion over unstimulated cells and a minimum CFSE-low frequency of 0.002% (template counts) or 0.001% (read counts). Mappable clones were those detected in sequenced pre-transplant spleen, lymph node, or MLR CFSE-low populations of the donor or recipient. Cumulative frequency of alloreactive clones was calculated as a percentage of all sequences weighted by copy number. TCRdb mirrors the immuneACCESS table, restricted to in-frame sequences. Some clones are absent from its copies; in checked studies, under half trace to an unresolved V gene, and the reason for the others is unknown. V, J and clone size were drawn from that table, and D and trimming were deduced from the DNA. This sample comprises around 100,000 clones, approximately 93% of them detected only once. The ten top clones hold 1% to 1.5% of the sample.

Recombination linked TRBV6-6 to TRBJ2-3; 7 bases in between match TRBD2. The material was unstimulated CD8+ T cells sorted from spleen or lymph node cells, obtained before transplant. This receptor was obtained from a human donor who was the organ donor for an intestinal transplant. The DNA reads TGTGCCGGGGGGGTAGCGCCAGATACGCAGTATTTT. Protein translation: CAGGVAPDTQYF.